The rows below give T cell receptor beta chains drawn from one sample of a study of CD8 T cells in ankylosing spondylitis. TCRdb fed the 5' RACE reads into MiXCR, producing one record per CDR3 protein. The table shows 220,000 or so distinct CDR3 sequences, with approximately 10% occurring only once. Sequenced material: blood, either unsorted or a sorted T cell fraction (not recorded which). The receptor set was obtained from a male donor with ankylosing spondylitis or in good health (not recorded which). CDR3s include the opening cysteine and the closing phenylalanine or tryptophan. D genes are given only for firm matches. Clone size, where shown, is once, few, many, or a class for clones that have expanded.

j_call clone_size d_call v_call cdr3_nt cdr3_aa
TRBJ2-7 . . TRBV10-3 TGTGCCATCAGTGTGGCTGGGTCTGGCGAGCAGTACTTC CAISVAGSGEQYF
TRBJ2-5 few . TRBV3-1 TGTGCCAGCAGCCAACGTGCCGACGGGAAGACCCAGTACTTC CASSQRADGKTQYF
TRBJ1-1 few . TRBV6-2/TRBV6-3 TGTGCCAGCGGGATGGGCACTGAAGCTTTCTTT CASGMGTEAFF
TRBJ2-7 . TRBD2 TRBV7-6 TGTGCCAGCAGCACCGGGACTAGCGCAACCTACGAGCAGTACTTC CASSTGTSATYEQYF
TRBJ1-5 many . TRBV7-3 TGTGCCAGCTCCCAACGCCCCAATCAGCCCCAGCATTTT CASSQRPNQPQHF
TRBJ2-7 few TRBD1 TRBV20-1 TGCAGTGCGCCCGGGACAGGGGTCTACGAGCAGTACTTC CSAPGTGVYEQYF
TRBJ1-2 many . TRBV12-3/TRBV12-4 TGTGCCAGCAGCATACCCGGTAATGGCTACACCTTC CASSIPGNGYTF
TRBJ2-3 few . TRBV5-1 TGCGCCACCAGCCCTGCTAGCACAGATACGCAGTATTTT CATSPASTDTQYF
TRBJ2-7 . . TRBV5-8 TGTGCCAGCAGCATACGCTACGAGCAGTACTTC CASSIRYEQYF
TRBJ2-3 many . TRBV9 TGTGCCAGATTATACAGCACAGATACGCAGTATTTT CARLYSTDTQYF
TRBJ1-4 few . TRBV30 TGTGCCTGGAGCCGGGGCCTAGGGGATGAAAAACTGTTTTTT CAWSRGLGDEKLFF
TRBJ2-7 few . TRBV4-2 TGTGCCAGCAGCCAAGAAGTAGGCCAGTTCTCCTACGAGCAGTACTTC CASSQEVGQFSYEQYF
TRBJ2-1 many . TRBV20-1 TGCAGTGCTACGCGGGACTTGGGCTTCTCCTACAATGAGCAGTTCTTC CSATRDLGFSYNEQFF
TRBJ1-6 . . TRBV18 TGTGCCAGCTCACATCGGGACGATTCACCCCTCCACTTT CASSHRDDSPLHF
TRBJ1-4 many . TRBV27 TGTGCCAGCAGTTGGACAGATGCAACTAATGAAAAACTGTTTTTT CASSWTDATNEKLFF
TRBJ2-2 many TRBD1 TRBV5-1 TGCGCCAGCAGCCGGACAGGGGCAGAAACCGGGGAGCTGTTTTTT CASSRTGAETGELFF
TRBJ2-7 . TRBD2 TRBV20-1 TGCAGTGGCACACCGGGACTAGCAAGCTACGAGCAGTACTTC CSGTPGLASYEQYF
TRBJ2-2 many . TRBV10-3 TGTGCCATCAGACCCCAGACAGGGAGGAGCACCGGGGAGCTGTTTTTT CAIRPQTGRSTGELFF
TRBJ2-3 many TRBD1 TRBV29-1 TGCAGCGTGTACCCGACAGGGCCTGGCACAGATACGCAGTATTTT CSVYPTGPGTDTQYF